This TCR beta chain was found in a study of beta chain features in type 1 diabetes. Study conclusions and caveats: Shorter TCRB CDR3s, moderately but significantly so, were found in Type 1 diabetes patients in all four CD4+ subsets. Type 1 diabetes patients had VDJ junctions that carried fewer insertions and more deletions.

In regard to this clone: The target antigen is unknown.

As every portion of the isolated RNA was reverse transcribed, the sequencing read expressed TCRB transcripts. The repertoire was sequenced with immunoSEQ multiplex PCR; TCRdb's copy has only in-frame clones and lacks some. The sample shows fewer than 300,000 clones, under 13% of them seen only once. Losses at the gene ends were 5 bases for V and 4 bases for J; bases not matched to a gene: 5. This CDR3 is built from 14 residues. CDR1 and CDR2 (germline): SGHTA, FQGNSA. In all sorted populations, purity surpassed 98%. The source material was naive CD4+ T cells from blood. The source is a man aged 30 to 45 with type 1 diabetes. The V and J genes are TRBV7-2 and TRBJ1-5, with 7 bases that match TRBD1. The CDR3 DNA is TGTGCCAGCAGCCTCGGGACAGTTAATCAGCCCCAGCATTTT. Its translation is CASSLGTVNQPQHF.